A selection of T cell receptor beta chains follows, all from one sample in a study of molecular identifiers for immune sequencing clone quantification. TCRdb redid the calling of the PCR reads with MiXCR, one entry per CDR3 protein. Of 350,000 or so distinct CDR3 sequences listed, roughly 23% were seen once; the top ten hold about 0.79%. Sequenced input: naive CD8+ T cells from blood, with Jurkat cell RNA spiked in. These receptors were obtained from a human donor in good health. Some libraries in this study had Jurkat cell RNA spiked in. Both conserved end residues are part of each CDR3. Fields, in order: J gene, clone size, D gene, V gene, CDR3 protein, CDR3 DNA. A D gene is named only where the DNA matches it firmly. Clone size is not always given. Where it is, it says once, few, many or a class for expanded clones.

j_gene: TRBJ2-7
abundance: -
d_gene: -
v_gene: TRBV7-6
CDR3aa: CASRSNPGPEYYYEQYF
CDR3nt: TGTGCCAGCAGGTCCAACCCGGGGCCCGAGTACTACTACGAGCAGTACTTC

j_gene: TRBJ2-7
abundance: many
d_gene: -
v_gene: TRBV28
CDR3aa: CASSLEGGYYEQYF
CDR3nt: TGTGCCAGCAGCCTCGAGGGGGGATACTACGAGCAGTACTTC

j_gene: TRBJ2-7
abundance: few
d_gene: -
v_gene: TRBV20-1
CDR3aa: CSAKDRRNSYEQYF
CDR3nt: TGCAGTGCTAAAGATCGCAGAAACTCCTACGAGCAGTACTTC

j_gene: TRBJ2-7
abundance: many
d_gene: TRBD2
v_gene: TRBV11-2
CDR3aa: CASSSLTSGGSYEQYF
CDR3nt: TGTGCCAGCAGCTCCCTGACTAGCGGGGGCTCCTACGAGCAGTACTTC

j_gene: TRBJ2-7
abundance: -
d_gene: TRBD1
v_gene: TRBV28
CDR3aa: CASGQDSYEQYF
CDR3nt: TGTGCCAGCGGACAGGACTCCTACGAGCAGTACTTC

j_gene: TRBJ2-2
abundance: many
d_gene: -
v_gene: TRBV28
CDR3aa: CATSMVSGNTGELFF
CDR3nt: TGTGCCACCTCGATGGTTAGCGGGAACACCGGGGAGCTGTTTTTT

j_gene: TRBJ2-3
abundance: many
d_gene: -
v_gene: TRBV12-3/TRBV12-4
CDR3aa: CASTPPRTDTQYF
CDR3nt: TGTGCCTCCACACCCCCCAGGACAGATACGCAGTATTTT

j_gene: TRBJ1-2
abundance: few
d_gene: -
v_gene: TRBV2
CDR3aa: CASSEALLSASNYGYTF
CDR3nt: TGTGCCAGCAGTGAAGCGCTTCTGTCAGCGAGTAACTATGGCTACACCTTC

j_gene: TRBJ2-7
abundance: many
d_gene: -
v_gene: TRBV14
CDR3aa: CASSQVFGLEQYF
CDR3nt: TGTGCCAGCAGCCAAGTGTTCGGGCTCGAGCAGTACTTC

j_gene: TRBJ2-7
abundance: many
d_gene: TRBD1
v_gene: TRBV6-1
CDR3aa: CASSPPYRGDEQYF
CDR3nt: TGTGCCAGCAGCCCTCCATACAGGGGGGATGAGCAGTACTTC

j_gene: TRBJ2-5
abundance: many
d_gene: -
v_gene: TRBV27
CDR3aa: CASSSIGGYQETQYF
CDR3nt: TGTGCCAGCAGTTCCATCGGCGGGTACCAAGAGACCCAGTACTTC

j_gene: TRBJ2-1
abundance: many
d_gene: TRBD2
v_gene: TRBV4-1
CDR3aa: CASSQVTSERNEQFF
CDR3nt: TGCGCCAGCAGCCAAGTGACTAGCGAGAGAAATGAGCAGTTCTTC

j_gene: TRBJ2-5
abundance: many
d_gene: -
v_gene: TRBV5-1
CDR3aa: CASSLAGGVQETQYF
CDR3nt: TGCGCCAGCAGCTTGGCGGGCGGGGTCCAAGAGACCCAGTACTTC

j_gene: TRBJ2-3
abundance: many
d_gene: TRBD1
v_gene: TRBV9
CDR3aa: CASSVRTGKGPPGTDTQYF
CDR3nt: TGTGCCAGCAGCGTGCGGACAGGGAAGGGGCCCCCCGGCACAGATACGCAGTATTTT

j_gene: TRBJ2-3
abundance: many
d_gene: TRBD2
v_gene: TRBV7-2
CDR3aa: CASSLGLAADTQYF
CDR3nt: TGTGCCAGCAGCTTAGGACTAGCGGCAGATACGCAGTATTTT

j_gene: TRBJ2-7
abundance: many
d_gene: -
v_gene: TRBV27
CDR3aa: CASSPGPGTQRTYEQYF
CDR3nt: TGTGCCAGCAGTCCAGGCCCCGGGACCCAGAGGACCTACGAGCAGTACTTC

j_gene: TRBJ1-1
abundance: -
d_gene: TRBD1
v_gene: TRBV19
CDR3aa: CASSIVGQGLATEAFF
CDR3nt: TGTGCCAGTAGTATCGTAGGACAGGGGCTGGCCACTGAAGCTTTCTTT

j_gene: TRBJ2-4
abundance: -
d_gene: -
v_gene: TRBV4-3
CDR3aa: CASSQDWAISAKNIQYF
CDR3nt: TGCGCCAGCAGCCAAGACTGGGCTATCAGTGCAAAAAACATTCAGTACTTC

j_gene: TRBJ2-3
abundance: -
d_gene: -
v_gene: TRBV4-1
CDR3aa: CASSQGLDSTGTQYF
CDR3nt: TGCGCCAGCAGCCAAGGACTAGATAGCACAGGTACGCAGTATTTT